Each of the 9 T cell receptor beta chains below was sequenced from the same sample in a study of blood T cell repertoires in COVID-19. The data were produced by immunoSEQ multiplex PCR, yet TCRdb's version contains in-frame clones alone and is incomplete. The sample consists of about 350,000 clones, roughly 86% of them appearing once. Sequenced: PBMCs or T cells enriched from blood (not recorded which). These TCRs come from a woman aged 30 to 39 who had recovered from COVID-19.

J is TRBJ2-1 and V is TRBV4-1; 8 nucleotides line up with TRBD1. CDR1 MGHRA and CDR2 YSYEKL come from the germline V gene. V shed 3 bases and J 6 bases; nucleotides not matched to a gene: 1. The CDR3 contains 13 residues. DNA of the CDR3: TGCGCCAGCAGCCATACAGGGGGCAATGAGCAGTTCTTC. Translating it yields CASSHTGGNEQFF.

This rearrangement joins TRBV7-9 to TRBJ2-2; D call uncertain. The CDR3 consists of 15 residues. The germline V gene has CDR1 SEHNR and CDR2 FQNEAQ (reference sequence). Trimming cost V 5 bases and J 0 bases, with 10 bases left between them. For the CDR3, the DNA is TGTGCCAGCAGCCCTACCGACACGAACACCGGGGAGCTGTTTTTT. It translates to CASSPTDTNTGELFF.

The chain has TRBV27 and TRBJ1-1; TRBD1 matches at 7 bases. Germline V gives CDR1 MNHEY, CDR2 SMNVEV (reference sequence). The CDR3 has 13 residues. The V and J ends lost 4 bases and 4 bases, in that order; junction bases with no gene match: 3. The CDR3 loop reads CASSSGGSTEAFF. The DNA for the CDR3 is TGTGCCAGCAGTTCAGGGGGAAGCACTGAAGCTTTCTTT.

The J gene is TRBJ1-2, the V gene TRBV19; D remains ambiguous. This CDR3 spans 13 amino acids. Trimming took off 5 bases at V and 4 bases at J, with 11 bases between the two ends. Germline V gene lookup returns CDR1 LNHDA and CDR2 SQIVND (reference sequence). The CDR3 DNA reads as TGTGCCAGTAGTTACGGTCAATCCTATGGCTACACCTTC. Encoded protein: CASSYGQSYGYTF.

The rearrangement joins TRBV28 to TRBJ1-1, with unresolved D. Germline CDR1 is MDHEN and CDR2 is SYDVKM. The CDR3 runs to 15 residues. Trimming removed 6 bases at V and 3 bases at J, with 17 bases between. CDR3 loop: CASSQTNSWHTEAFF. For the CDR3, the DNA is TGTGCCAGCAGCCAGACGAACAGTTGGCACACTGAAGCTTTCTTT.

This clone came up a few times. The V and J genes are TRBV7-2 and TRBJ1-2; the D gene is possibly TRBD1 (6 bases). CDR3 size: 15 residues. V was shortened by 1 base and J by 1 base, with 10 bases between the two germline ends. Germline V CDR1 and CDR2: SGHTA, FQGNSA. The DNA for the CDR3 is TGTGCCAGCAGCTTAGACAGGGCGAGTAACTATGGCTACACCTTC. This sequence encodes CASSLDRASNYGYTF.

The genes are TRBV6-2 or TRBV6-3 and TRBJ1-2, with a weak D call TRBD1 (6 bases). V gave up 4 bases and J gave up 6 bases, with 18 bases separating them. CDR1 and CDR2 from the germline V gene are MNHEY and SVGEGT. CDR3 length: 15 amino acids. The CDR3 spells CASSFYLQGMDGYTF. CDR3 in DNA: TGTGCCAGCAGTTTCTACCTGCAGGGGATGGATGGCTACACCTTC.

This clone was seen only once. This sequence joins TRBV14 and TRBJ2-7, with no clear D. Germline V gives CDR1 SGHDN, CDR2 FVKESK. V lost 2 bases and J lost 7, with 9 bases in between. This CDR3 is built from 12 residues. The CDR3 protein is CASSQSGWEQYF. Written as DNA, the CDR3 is TGTGCCAGCAGCCAATCCGGGTGGGAGCAGTACTTC.

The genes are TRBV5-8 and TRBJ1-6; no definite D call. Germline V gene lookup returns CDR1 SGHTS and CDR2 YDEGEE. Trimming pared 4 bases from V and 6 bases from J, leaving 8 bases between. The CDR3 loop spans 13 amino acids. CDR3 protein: CASSLRANSPLHF. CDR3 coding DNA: TGTGCCAGCAGCCTGAGGGCTAATTCACCCCTCCACTTT.